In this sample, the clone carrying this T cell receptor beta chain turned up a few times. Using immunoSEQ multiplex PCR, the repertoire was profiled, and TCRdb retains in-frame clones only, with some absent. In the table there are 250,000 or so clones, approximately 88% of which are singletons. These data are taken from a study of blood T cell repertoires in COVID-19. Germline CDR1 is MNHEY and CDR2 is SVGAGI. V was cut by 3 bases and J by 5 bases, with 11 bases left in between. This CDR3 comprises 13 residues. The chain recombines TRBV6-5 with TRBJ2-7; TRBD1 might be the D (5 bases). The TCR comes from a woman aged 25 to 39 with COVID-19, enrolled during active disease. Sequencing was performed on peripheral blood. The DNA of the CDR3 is TGTGCCAGCAGTTATTTCGGACAAGACGAGCAGTACTTC. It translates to CASSYFGQDEQYF.